This passage covers 21 T cell receptor beta chains from one sample sequenced in a study of cytotoxic CD8 clonotypes in ibrutinib-treated CLL. Profiled with immunoSEQ multiplex PCR; TCRdb holds only in-frame clones, not every one. The sample holds some 290,000 clones, 80% seen once. The material sequenced was PBMCs, taken before ibrutinib treatment. The receptors stem from a human donor with chronic lymphocytic leukemia.

V and J are TRBV4-1 and TRBJ1-5; tentative D call: TRBD1 (6 bases). The V end lost 0 bases, the J end lost 2 bases, and 14 bases lay between the germline ends. This CDR3 contains 17 residues. Germline CDR1 MGHRA, CDR2 YSYEKL. CDR3 nucleotides: TGCGCCAGCAGCCAAGATACGGCCGGGGGCGGCAATCAGCCCCAGCATTTT. This encodes CASSQDTAGGGNQPQHF.

This clone came up a few times. The V gene is TRBV11-2, the J gene TRBJ1-4, with 8 bases that match TRBD1. The V and J ends lost 6 bases and 10 bases, in that order; junction bases with no gene match: 10. This CDR3 is 14 amino acids long. Germline V gene data show CDR1 as SGHAT and CDR2 as FQNNGV. The CDR3 DNA is TGTGCCAGCAGTTACCTCGGACAGGGAGGAAAACTGTTTTTT. This encodes CASSYLGQGGKLFF.

The gene calls are TRBV7-2 and TRBJ2-3; 8 bases are a match to TRBD2. Germline V gene lookup returns CDR1 SGHTA and CDR2 FQGNSA. The CDR3 is 15 amino acids. The trim removed 3 bases at V and 7 bases at J, leaving 9 bases unmatched. In nucleotides, the CDR3 is TGTGCCAGCAGCTTTCAGGGACTAGGACTTCATACGCAGTATTTT. Translation gives CASSFQGLGLHTQYF.

The chain uses TRBV5-1 and TRBJ1-1, with D possibly TRBD1 on 5 matching bases. The germline V gene has CDR1 SGHRS and CDR2 YFSETQ. The CDR3 is 15 residues long. Trimming shortened V by 0 bases and J by 5 bases, and 14 bases separated the two germline ends. The CDR3 here is CASSLVGGEGTEAFF. CDR3 bases: TGCGCCAGCAGCTTGGTTGGAGGGGAGGGTACTGAAGCTTTCTTT.

The chain carries TRBV11-2 and TRBJ2-3; D not certain. Trimming stripped 4 bases from V and 2 bases from J, with 4 bases between. Germline V gives CDR1 SGHAT, CDR2 FQNNGV. The CDR3 extends over 12 amino acids. CDR3 protein: CASSSFTDTQYF. In nucleotides, the CDR3 is TGTGCCAGCAGCTCCTTCACAGATACGCAGTATTTT.

The rearrangement uses TRBV25-1 and TRBJ2-4; D is unresolved. The germline V gene has CDR1 MGHDK and CDR2 SYGVNS. The CDR3 has 12 residues. Trimming took off 6 bases at V and 5 bases at J, with 8 bases between the two ends. The CDR3 loop reads CASRTGQNIQYF. As DNA, the CDR3 is TGTGCCAGCAGGACGGGCCAAAACATTCAGTACTTC.

J is TRBJ2-1 and V is TRBV7-2; tentatively, D is TRBD1 or TRBD2 (5 bases each). The CDR3 extends over 19 amino acids. From germline, CDR1 is SGHTA and CDR2 FQGNSA. Trimming pared 5 bases from V and 3 bases from J, leaving 26 bases between. CDR3 DNA sequence: TGTGCCAGCAGCCCCCGGGCCCGTCTAAGGGGCAGCGGCTACAATGAGCAGTTCTTC. This gives the protein CASSPRARLRGSGYNEQFF.

This clone showed up just a few times. This chain connects TRBV7-2 to TRBJ1-5; 11 bases match TRBD1. The germline gives CDR1 SGHTA, CDR2 FQGNSA. The V segment lost 5 bases and the J segment 5 bases; nucleotides outside the gene matches: 2. This CDR3 region has 14 residues. The CDR3 reads CASSRGQGDQPQHF. The CDR3 DNA reads TGTGCCAGCAGCAGGGGACAGGGGGATCAGCCCCAGCATTTT.

V and J are TRBV11-2 and TRBJ1-5; 8 nucleotides align to TRBD1. Trimming at V came to 4 bases and at J to 10 bases, leaving 6 bases not matched to a gene. The length of the CDR3 is 13 residues. Germline assignment: CDR1 SGHAT and CDR2 FQNNGV. CDR3 amino acids: CASSSDTGGPQHF. The CDR3 DNA follows: TGTGCCAGCAGCTCGGATACAGGGGGTCCCCAGCATTTT.

This chain uses TRBV7-2 with TRBJ1-5; a weak D match, TRBD1 (5 bases). V shed 2 bases and J shed 7 bases, with 15 bases lying between them. This CDR3 region has 15 residues. Germline-derived CDR1 and CDR2 are SGHTA and FQGNSA. The CDR3 DNA sequence: TGTGCCAGCAGCTTAAGTTCGGGGGTCAGCCAGCCCCAGCATTTT. It is translated as CASSLSSGVSQPQHF.

The gene calls are TRBV30 and TRBJ2-1, with TRBD2 matching over 11 bases. This CDR3 has 13 residues. Germline V gives CDR1 GTSNPN, CDR2 SVGIG (reference sequence). V lost 4 bases to trimming and J lost 6 bases; unmatched junction nucleotides: 2. The CDR3 loop reads CAWNLAGGNEQFF. The DNA of the CDR3 is TGTGCCTGGAACCTAGCGGGAGGCAATGAGCAGTTCTTC.

The chain has TRBV25-1 and TRBJ2-5; TRBD1 matches at 11 bases. CDR1 and CDR2 from the germline V gene are MGHDK and SYGVNS. The CDR3 is 16 amino acids. V was clipped by 1 base and J by 0 bases; unmatched bases: 1. CDR3 amino acids: CASSEWTGGHQETQYF. Written as DNA, the CDR3 is TGTGCCAGCAGTGAATGGACAGGGGGCCACCAAGAGACCCAGTACTTC.

The chain recombines TRBV15 with TRBJ2-5, with D maybe TRBD2 (6 bases). Between the trimmed V and J ends, which lost 3 bases and 4 bases, there was a span of 15 bases. CDR1 and CDR2 (germline): LNHNV, YYDKDF (reference sequence). The CDR3 extends over 15 amino acids. This chain's CDR3 is CATSRSGGSRETQYF. The CDR3 DNA reads as TGTGCCACCAGCAGGTCAGGAGGGTCTCGAGAGACCCAGTACTTC.

The chain couples TRBV10-3 to TRBJ2-7, with 7 bases fitting TRBD2. The CDR3 is made up of 15 amino acids. V dropped 7 bases and J dropped 1; count of bases not matched to a gene: 10. CDR1 is ENHRY, CDR2 SYGVKD, per germline. CDR3 loop: CAITRGVDSSYEQYF. The CDR3 DNA follows: TGTGCCATCACTCGGGGGGTAGATTCATCCTACGAGCAGTACTTC.

This chain joins TRBV5-1 and TRBJ2-1; 7 bases agree with TRBD2. Germline V lookup: CDR1 SGHRS, CDR2 YFSETQ. V lost 1 base, J lost 10 bases, and 11 bases stayed unmatched. There are 15 residues in the CDR3. This CDR3 reads CASSLNAGVRGEQFF. The DNA of the CDR3 is TGCGCCAGCAGCTTGAATGCGGGAGTACGCGGCGAGCAGTTCTTC.

This clone was seen just once. This rearrangement joins TRBV7-2 to TRBJ2-2; 8 bases map to TRBD2. CDR3 size: 17 residues. The V and J ends lost 8 bases and 6 bases, in that order; junction bases with no gene match: 17. The germline gives CDR1 SGHTA, CDR2 FQGNSA. The CDR3 sequence: CASSSTRGTSYAGELFF. The CDR3 DNA follows: TGTGCCAGCTCGTCAACGCGGGGGACTAGTTACGCCGGGGAGCTGTTTTTT.

J is TRBJ1-5 and V is TRBV6-1; D uncertain. V was cut by 4 bases and J by 0 bases, with 10 bases left in between. This CDR3 has 15 residues. From germline, CDR1 is MNHNS and CDR2 SASEGT. This CDR3 is CASSVTQLSNQPQHF. The CDR3 DNA reads TGTGCCAGCAGTGTGACTCAGCTTAGCAATCAGCCCCAGCATTTT.

This chain joins TRBV5-1 and TRBJ1-1; possibly TRBD1 for D (6 bases). The germline CDR1 and CDR2 sequences are SGHRS and YFSETQ. Trimming removed 5 bases from V and 5 bases from J, with 25 bases in between. The CDR3 is 17 amino acids. CDR3 DNA: TGCGCCAGCAGTGTCGTGGGCAGGGGTTTTAGGAGTACTGAAGCTTTCTTT. Protein product: CASSVVGRGFRSTEAFF.

The table lists this clone with a few counts. The genes are TRBV7-2 and TRBJ2-1; D is unclear. The CDR3 totals 13 residues. The germline gives CDR1 SGHTA, CDR2 FQGNSA. V lost 1 base, J lost 6 bases, and 7 bases lay in between. The CDR3 reads CASSLERANEQFF. The DNA of the CDR3 is TGTGCCAGCAGCTTAGAAAGGGCCAATGAGCAGTTCTTC.

The J gene is TRBJ2-3, the V gene TRBV7-2; 7 bases align to TRBD1. This CDR3 region has 19 residues. J lost 3 bases, V lost 4 bases, and 19 bases had no gene match. Germline-derived CDR1 and CDR2 are SGHTA and FQGNSA. For the CDR3, the DNA is TGTGCCAGCAGCTCGCTGAGCAGGGGGTACCTAGCTGGGACAGATACGCAGTATTTT. Amino acid sequence: CASSSLSRGYLAGTDTQYF.

J is TRBJ2-3 and V is TRBV7-2; 8 bases map to TRBD2. J lost 2 bases, V lost 2 bases, and 6 bases had no gene match. This CDR3 has 16 amino acids. CDR1 and CDR2 from the germline V gene are SGHTA and FQGNSA. CDR3 region: CASSLRASGFTDTQYF. Here the CDR3 DNA reads TGTGCCAGCAGCTTAAGGGCTAGCGGGTTCACAGATACGCAGTATTTT.